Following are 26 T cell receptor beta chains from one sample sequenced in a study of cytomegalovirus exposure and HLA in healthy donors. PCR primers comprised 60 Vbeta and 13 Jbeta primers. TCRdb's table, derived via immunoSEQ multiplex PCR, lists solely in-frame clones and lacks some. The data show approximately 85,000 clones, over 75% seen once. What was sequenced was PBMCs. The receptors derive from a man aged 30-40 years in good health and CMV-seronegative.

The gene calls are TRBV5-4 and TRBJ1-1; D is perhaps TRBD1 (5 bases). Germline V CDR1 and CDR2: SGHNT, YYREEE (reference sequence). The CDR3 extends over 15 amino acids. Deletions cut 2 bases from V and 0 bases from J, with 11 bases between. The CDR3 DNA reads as TGTGCCAGCAGCTTTAGGCAGGGAATGAACACTGAAGCTTTCTTT. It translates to CASSFRQGMNTEAFF.

The CDR3 DNA is TGTGCCAGCAGTCCTGACACAGGGATCTACGAGCAGTACTTC. Its translation: CASSPDTGIYEQYF. The chain employs TRBV6-6 and TRBJ2-5, with D possibly being TRBD1 (6 bases). The tail of the sequence fits TRBJ2-7 better, so the J call may be wrong. The CDR3 extends over 14 amino acids. Per germline, CDR1 MNHNY and CDR2 SVGAGI (reference sequence).

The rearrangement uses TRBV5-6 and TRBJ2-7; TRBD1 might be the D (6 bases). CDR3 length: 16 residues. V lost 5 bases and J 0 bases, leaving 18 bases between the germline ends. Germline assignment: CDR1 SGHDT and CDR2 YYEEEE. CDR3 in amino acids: CASSKKRDTDSYEQYF. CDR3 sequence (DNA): TGTGCCAGCAGTAAAAAAAGGGACACTGACTCCTACGAGCAGTACTTC.

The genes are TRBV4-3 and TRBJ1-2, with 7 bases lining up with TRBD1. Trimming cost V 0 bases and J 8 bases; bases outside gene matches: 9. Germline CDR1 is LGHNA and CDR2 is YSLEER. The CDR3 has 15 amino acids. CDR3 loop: CASSQEFQQGRGYTF. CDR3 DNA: TGCGCCAGCAGCCAAGAGTTCCAACAGGGGCGGGGCTACACCTTC.

This chain's CDR3 is CASQGGGENYEQYF. CDR3 coding DNA: TGTGCCAGCCAGGGCGGGGGGGAGAACTACGAGCAGTACTTC. This sequence joins TRBV2 and TRBJ2-7; 9 nucleotides align to TRBD2. CDR3 length equals 14 residues. Germline lookup yields CDR1 SNHLY and CDR2 FYNNEI. V dropped 8 bases and J dropped 3; count of bases not matched to a gene: 8.

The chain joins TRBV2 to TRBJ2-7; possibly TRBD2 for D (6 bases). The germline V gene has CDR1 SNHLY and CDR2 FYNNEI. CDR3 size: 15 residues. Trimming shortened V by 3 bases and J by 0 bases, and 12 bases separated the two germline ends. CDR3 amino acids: CASSEGTYTSYEQYF. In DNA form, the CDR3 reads TGTGCCAGCAGTGAGGGGACTTACACCTCCTACGAGCAGTACTTC.

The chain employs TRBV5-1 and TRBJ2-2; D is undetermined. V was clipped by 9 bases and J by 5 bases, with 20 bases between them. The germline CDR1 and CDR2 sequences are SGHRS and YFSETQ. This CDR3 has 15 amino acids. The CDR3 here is CATKRQFASTGELFF. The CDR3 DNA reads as TGCGCCACTAAGAGGCAGTTCGCGTCAACCGGGGAGCTGTTTTTT.

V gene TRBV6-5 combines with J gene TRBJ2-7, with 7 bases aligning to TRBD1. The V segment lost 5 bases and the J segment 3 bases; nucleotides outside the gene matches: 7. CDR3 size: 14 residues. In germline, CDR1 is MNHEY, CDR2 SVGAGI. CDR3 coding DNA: TGTGCCAGCAGTGCCCGGACAGGTATCTACGAGCAGTACTTC. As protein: CASSARTGIYEQYF.

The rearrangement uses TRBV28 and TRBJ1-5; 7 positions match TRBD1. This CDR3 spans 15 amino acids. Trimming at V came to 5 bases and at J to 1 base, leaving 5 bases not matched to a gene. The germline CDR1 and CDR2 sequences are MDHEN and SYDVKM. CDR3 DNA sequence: TGTGCCAGCAGTCTGTACAGGGGAAGCAATCAGCCCCAGCATTTT. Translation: CASSLYRGSNQPQHF.

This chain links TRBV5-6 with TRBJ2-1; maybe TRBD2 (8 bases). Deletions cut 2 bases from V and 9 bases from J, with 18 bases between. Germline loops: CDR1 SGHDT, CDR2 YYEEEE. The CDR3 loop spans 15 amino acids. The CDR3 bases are TGTGCCAGCAGCTTCCGGGGGGGCAGGGGGGGTGAGCAGTTCTTC. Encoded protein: CASSFRGGRGGEQFF. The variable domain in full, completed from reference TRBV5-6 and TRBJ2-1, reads DAGVTQSPTHLIKTRGQQVTLRCSPKSGHDTVSWYQQALGQGPQFIFQYYEEEERQRGNFPDRFSGHQFPNYSSELNVNALLLGDSALYLCASSFRGGRGGEQFFGPGTRLTVL.

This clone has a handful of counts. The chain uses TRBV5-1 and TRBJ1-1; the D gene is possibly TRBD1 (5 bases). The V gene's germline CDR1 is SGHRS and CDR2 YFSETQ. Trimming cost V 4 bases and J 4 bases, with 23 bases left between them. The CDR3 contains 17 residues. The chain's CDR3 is CASSPSLMTDSGTEAFF. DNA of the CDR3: TGCGCCAGCAGCCCCTCCTTAATGACAGATTCGGGCACTGAAGCTTTCTTT. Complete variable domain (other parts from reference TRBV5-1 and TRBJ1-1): KAGVTQTPRYLIKTRGQQVTLSCSPISGHRSVSWYQQTPGQGLQFLFEYFSETQRNKGNFPGRFSGRQFSNSRSEMNVSTLELGDSALYLCASSPSLMTDSGTEAFFGQGTRLTVV.

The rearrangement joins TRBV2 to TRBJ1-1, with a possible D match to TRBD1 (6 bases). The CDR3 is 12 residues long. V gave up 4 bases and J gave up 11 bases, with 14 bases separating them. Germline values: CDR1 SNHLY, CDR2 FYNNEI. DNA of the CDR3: TGTGCCAGCAGTGGACAGGTATTTAGGGCTTTCTTT. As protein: CASSGQVFRAFF.

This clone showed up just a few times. The CDR3 region is CASSLLGGQGNSPLHF. The DNA for the CDR3 is TGTGCCAGCAGCTTATTGGGGGGACAGGGGAATTCACCCCTCCACTTT. This chain joins TRBV7-2 and TRBJ1-6; 10 positions match TRBD1. Germline lookup yields CDR1 SGHTA and CDR2 FQGNSA. J was trimmed by 7 bases and V by 2 bases; bases with no gene match: 5. This CDR3 is 16 amino acids long.

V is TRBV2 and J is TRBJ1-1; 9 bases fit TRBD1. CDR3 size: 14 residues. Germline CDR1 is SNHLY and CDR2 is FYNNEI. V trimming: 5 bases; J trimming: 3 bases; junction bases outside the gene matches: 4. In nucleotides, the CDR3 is TGTGCCAGCAGTTACAGGGGGCTGGACACTGAAGCTTTCTTT. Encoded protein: CASSYRGLDTEAFF.

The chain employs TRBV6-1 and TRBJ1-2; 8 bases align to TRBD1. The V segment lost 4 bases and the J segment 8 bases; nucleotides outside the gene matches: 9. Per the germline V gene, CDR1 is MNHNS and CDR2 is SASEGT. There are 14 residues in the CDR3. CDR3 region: CASSARDRLVGYTF. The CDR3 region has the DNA TGTGCCAGCAGTGCCCGGGACAGGCTCGTAGGCTACACCTTC.

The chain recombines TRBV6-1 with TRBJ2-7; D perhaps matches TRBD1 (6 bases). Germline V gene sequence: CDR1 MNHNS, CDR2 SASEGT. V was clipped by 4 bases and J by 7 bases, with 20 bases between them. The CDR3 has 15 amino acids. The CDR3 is CASSVSGTLPREQYF. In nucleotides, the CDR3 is TGTGCCAGCAGTGTTTCCGGGACACTCCCTAGGGAGCAGTACTTC.

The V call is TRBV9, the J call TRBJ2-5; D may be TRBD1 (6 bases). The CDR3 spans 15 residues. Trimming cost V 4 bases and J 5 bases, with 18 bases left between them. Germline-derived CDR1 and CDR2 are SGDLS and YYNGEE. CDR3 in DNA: TGTGCCAGCAGCTCGACTGACAGGAGGAAGGAGACCCAGTACTTC. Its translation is CASSSTDRRKETQYF. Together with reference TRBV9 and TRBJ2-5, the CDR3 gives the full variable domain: DSGVTQTPKHLITATGQRVTLRCSPRSGDLSVYWYQQSLDQGLQFLIQYYNGEERAKGNILERFSAQQFPDLHSELNLSSLELGDSALYFCASSSTDRRKETQYFGPGTRLLVL.

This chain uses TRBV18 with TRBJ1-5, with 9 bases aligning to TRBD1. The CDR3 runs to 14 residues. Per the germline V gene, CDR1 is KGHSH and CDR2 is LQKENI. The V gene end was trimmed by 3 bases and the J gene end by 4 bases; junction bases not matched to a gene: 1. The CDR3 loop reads CASSPGTGNQPQHF. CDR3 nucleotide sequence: TGTGCCAGCTCACCCGGGACAGGGAATCAGCCCCAGCATTTT. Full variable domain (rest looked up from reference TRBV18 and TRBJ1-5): NAGVMQNPRHLVRRRGQEARLRCSPMKGHSHVYWYRQLPEEGLKFMVYLQKENIIDESGMPKERFSAEFPKEGPSILRIQQVVRGDSAAYFCASSPGTGNQPQHFGDGTRLSIL.

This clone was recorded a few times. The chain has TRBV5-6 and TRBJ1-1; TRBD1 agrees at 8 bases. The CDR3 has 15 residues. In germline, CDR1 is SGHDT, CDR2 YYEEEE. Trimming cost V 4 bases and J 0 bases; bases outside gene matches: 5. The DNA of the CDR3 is TGTGCCAGCAGCGATACAGGGGGTATGAACACTGAAGCTTTCTTT. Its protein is CASSDTGGMNTEAFF.

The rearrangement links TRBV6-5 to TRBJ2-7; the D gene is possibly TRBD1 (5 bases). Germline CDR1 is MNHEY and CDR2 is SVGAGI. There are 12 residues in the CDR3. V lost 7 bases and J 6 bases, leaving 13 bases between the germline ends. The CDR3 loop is CASNPGFGEQYF. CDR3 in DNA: TGTGCCAGCAATCCAGGGTTCGGCGAGCAGTACTTC.

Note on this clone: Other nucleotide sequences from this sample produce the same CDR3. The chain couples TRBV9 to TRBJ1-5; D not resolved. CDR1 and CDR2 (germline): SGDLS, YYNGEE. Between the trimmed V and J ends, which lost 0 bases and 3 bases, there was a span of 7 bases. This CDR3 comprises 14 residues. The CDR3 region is CASSVGGNNQPQHF. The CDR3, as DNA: TGTGCCAGCAGCGTAGGAGGGAACAATCAGCCCCAGCATTTT.

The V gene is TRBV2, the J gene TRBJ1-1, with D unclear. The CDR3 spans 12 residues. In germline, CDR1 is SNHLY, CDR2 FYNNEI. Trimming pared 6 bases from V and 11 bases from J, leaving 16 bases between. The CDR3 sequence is CASRSWSSLAFF. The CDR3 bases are TGTGCCAGCAGGAGCTGGTCCTCGTTGGCTTTCTTT.

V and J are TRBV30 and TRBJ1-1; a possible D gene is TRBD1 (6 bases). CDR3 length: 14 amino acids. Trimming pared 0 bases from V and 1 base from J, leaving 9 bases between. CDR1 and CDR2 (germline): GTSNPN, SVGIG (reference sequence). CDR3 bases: TGTGCCTGGAGTGTACTGGGACAGAACACTGAAGCTTTCTTT. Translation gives CAWSVLGQNTEAFF.

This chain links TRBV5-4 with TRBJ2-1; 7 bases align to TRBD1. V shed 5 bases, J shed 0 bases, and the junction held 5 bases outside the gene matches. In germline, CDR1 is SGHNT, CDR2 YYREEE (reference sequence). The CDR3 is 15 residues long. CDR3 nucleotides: TGTGCCAGCAGTTGGGACAGCCGCTCCTACAATGAGCAGTTCTTC. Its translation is CASSWDSRSYNEQFF.

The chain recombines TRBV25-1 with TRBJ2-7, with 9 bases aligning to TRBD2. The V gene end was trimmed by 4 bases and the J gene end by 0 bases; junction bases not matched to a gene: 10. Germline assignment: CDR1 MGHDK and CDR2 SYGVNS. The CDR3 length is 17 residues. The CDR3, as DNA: TGTGCCAGCAGTGTTCCAAAGCGGGAGGTAAGCTCCTACGAGCAGTACTTC. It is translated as CASSVPKREVSSYEQYF.

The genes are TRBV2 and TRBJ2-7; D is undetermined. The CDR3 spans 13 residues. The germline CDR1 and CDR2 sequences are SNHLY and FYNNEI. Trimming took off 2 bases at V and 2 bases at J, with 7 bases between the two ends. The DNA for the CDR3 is TGTGCCAGCAGTGAATCTTTCCCCTACGAGCAGTACTTC. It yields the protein CASSESFPYEQYF.